The source of this T cell receptor (beta chain) is a study of T cell responses to AZD1222 COVID-19 vaccine. Sequenced by immunoSEQ multiplex PCR; TCRdb stores in-frame clones only, minus some. The table shows 130,000 to 150,000 clones, with about 92% occurring only once. Trimming cost V 4 bases and J 3 bases, with 4 bases left between them. CDR3 length equals 11 residues. CDR1 and CDR2 from the germline V gene are SGHAT and FQNNGV. The sequenced sample was peripheral blood, obtained on day 0 of AZD1222 vaccination. This receptor was identified in an adult in good health. The chain is built from TRBV11-2 and TRBJ2-7; D is ambiguous. CDR3 nucleotides: TGTGCCAGCAGCTCCCTCTACGAGCAGTACTTC. Translated, it gives CASSSLYEQYF.